This TCR beta chain is from a study of blood T cell repertoires in COVID-19. In the original workflow: By means of reference gene primer amplification, nucleated cell counts were estimated. Measured with immunoSEQ multiplex PCR; TCRdb has only the in-frame clones, and not every one. That table supplies the V and J calls and clone size; D and trimming were determined from the DNA. The table has roughly 150,000 clones, around 84% seen once; the top ten hold roughly 6.8%. The CDR3 is 11 amino acids. Germline V gives CDR1 DFQATT, CDR2 SNEGSKA (reference sequence). V lost 5 bases and J lost 6, with 8 bases in between.

The TCR originated in a woman aged 45-59 years in a cohort sampled during active or convalescent COVID-19. The V gene is TRBV20-1, the J gene TRBJ2-1, with D possibly being TRBD1 (6 bases). Input material: peripheral blood. CDR3 amino acids: CSAQGSNEQFF. CDR3 in DNA: TGCAGTGCTCAGGGGAGCAATGAGCAGTTCTTC.